The 10 T cell receptor beta chains below all came from one sample that was sequenced in a study of neurological immune-mediated disorders. TCRdb re-called the 5' RACE reads with MiXCR, one entry per CDR3 protein. The sample contains about 27,000 distinct CDR3 sequences, over 20% of which appear only once. Sequenced material: PBMCs. These receptors were obtained from a woman aged 60-75 years in good health.

In this sample, this clonotype turned up many times. In DNA form, the CDR3 reads TGTGCCAGCAGCTTATCGACCCGGGGTACGGGCTACGAGCAGTACTTC. Amino acid sequence: CASSLSTRGTGYEQYF. V usage is TRBV7-8 and J usage is TRBJ2-7; D is possibly TRBD2 (5 bases). The V gene's germline CDR1 is SGHVS and CDR2 FQNEAQ. This CDR3 is built from 16 residues. V was clipped by 2 bases and J by 3 bases, with 17 bases between them.

To note about this clonotype: A read error may be the cause here, since a much bigger clone is one base away. The V gene is TRBV15, the J gene TRBJ1-1; 7 bases map to TRBD1. Germline-derived CDR1 and CDR2 are LNHNV and YYDKDF (reference sequence). The length of the CDR3 is 15 residues. V trimming: 0 bases; J trimming: 12 bases; junction bases outside the gene matches: 13. This chain's CDR3 is CATSRDGQPQGGSFF. The CDR3 region has the DNA TGTGCCACCAGCAGAGACGGCCAGCCCCAGGGGGGATCTTTCTTT.

This clonotype was picked up many times. CDR3: CASSSWDASYEQYF. The CDR3 DNA reads as TGTGCCAGCAGCTCCTGGGACGCAAGCTACGAGCAGTACTTC. V is TRBV7-9 and J is TRBJ2-7; the D call may be TRBD1 or TRBD2 (5 bases each). Between the trimmed V and J ends, which lost 4 bases and 3 bases, there was a span of 13 bases. This CDR3 is built from 14 residues. Germline V CDR1 and CDR2: SEHNR, FQNEAQ (reference sequence).

This clonotype appeared many times. The chain has TRBV12-3 or TRBV12-4 and TRBJ1-2, with D unclear. The V end lost 5 bases, the J end lost 7 bases, and 8 bases lay between the germline ends. This CDR3 contains 11 residues. As DNA, the CDR3 is TGTGCCAGCAGTAGGGATTTTGGCTACACCTTC. As protein: CASSRDFGYTF.

The gene calls are TRBV3-1 and TRBJ2-5; tentatively, D is TRBD2 (6 bases). The germline CDR1 and CDR2 sequences are LGHDT and YNNKEL (reference sequence). CDR3 length: 15 amino acids. With 6 bases removed from V and 4 bases from J, the gap between germline ends came to 18 bases. CDR3 DNA: TGTGCCAGCAGTCGTCGGCGGGAAAGGGCAGAGACCCAGTACTTC. Protein sequence: CASSRRRERAETQYF.

V and J are TRBV5-1 and TRBJ2-7, with D possibly being TRBD1 or TRBD2 (7 bases each). The CDR3 runs 16 residues. The germline gives CDR1 SGHRS, CDR2 YFSETQ. V was trimmed by 1 base and J by 2 bases, leaving 16 bases between them. CDR3 nucleotides: TGCGCCAGCAGCTTGACCCAGGGGGGGCCGACCTACGAGCAGTACTTC. Translation gives CASSLTQGGPTYEQYF.

A remark on this clonotype: Mismatch with germline at one junction end may stem from a read error. The CDR3 here is CSARAGGRDNEQF. CDR3 coding DNA: TGCAGTGCTAGAGCGGGGGGACGCGACAATGAGCAGTTC. The chain carries TRBV20-1 and TRBJ2-1; 7 bases are shared with TRBD2. This CDR3 comprises 13 residues. Germline loops: CDR1 DFQATT, CDR2 SNEGSKA (reference sequence).

Ten or more counts support this clonotype. V usage is TRBV10-3 and J usage is TRBJ2-5, with D perhaps TRBD1 (5 bases). V dropped 2 bases and J dropped 1 base, with 11 bases sitting between them. The CDR3 totals 15 residues. Germline lookup yields CDR1 ENHRY and CDR2 SYGVKD. The CDR3 DNA follows: TGTGCCATCAGTGAGCTAACAGGCCTCCAAGAGACCCAGTACTTC. As protein: CAISELTGLQETQYF.

The V call is TRBV12-3 or TRBV12-4, the J call TRBJ2-5; D remains ambiguous. The CDR3 is 14 residues long. V shed 3 bases and J shed 0 bases, with 8 bases lying between them. The DNA of the CDR3 is TGTGCCAGCAGTTTTGGGTCGTACCAAGAGACCCAGTACTTC. This sequence encodes CASSFGSYQETQYF.

The rearrangement joins TRBV30 to TRBJ1-1; no clear D gene. Per germline, CDR1 GTSNPN and CDR2 SVGIG (reference sequence). The CDR3 contains 13 residues. V lost 1 base and J lost 4, with 10 bases in between. CDR3 protein: CAWSDDPGTEAFF. In DNA, the CDR3 is TGTGCCTGGAGTGATGACCCGGGCACTGAAGCTTTCTTT. Supplemented by reference TRBV30 and TRBJ1-1, the full variable domain reads SQTIHQWPATLVQPVGSPLSLECTVEGTSNPNLYWYRQAAGRGLQLLFYSVGIGQISSEVPQNLSASRPQDRQFILSSKKLLLSDSGFYLCAWSDDPGTEAFFGQGTRLTVV.